This T cell receptor beta chain originates from a study of blood T cells in healthy people across ages. Whole-study findings and limits: There was no known CMV status for donors, so expanded clonotype changes were possibly confounded. Donors of long life had a larger count of naive CD4+ cells and greater diversity than aged donors.

This clonotype was detected only a few times. Its antigen remains unidentified. Each individual donor underwent a draw of approximately 9.8 milliliters of peripheral blood. PBMCs, at least 7 million per sample, were isolated. A second PCR, run for about 7 to 11 cycles, used a sample-barcoded 5' primer plus a J-beta primer mix. TCRdb passed the 5' RACE reads through MiXCR, listing each CDR3 protein once. Altogether under 1,000,000 distinct CDR3 sequences are present, 36% being singletons, with the ten largest covering 10% to 15%. The CDR3 totals 16 residues. V lost 3 bases, J lost 2 bases, and 16 bases lay in between. In germline, CDR1 is DFQATT, CDR2 SNEGSKA (reference sequence).

The sequenced material came from blood. The chain uses TRBV20-1 and TRBJ1-4, with D possibly matching TRBD1 (6 bases). This TCR was sampled from a young man in good health. The CDR3: CSARHHTGWTNEKLFF. For the CDR3, the DNA is TGCAGTGCTAGGCACCACACAGGGTGGACTAATGAAAAACTGTTTTTT.